These 32 T cell receptor beta chains were all obtained from the same sample, sequenced in a study of shared clonotypes between healthy human individuals. Sequenced by immunoSEQ multiplex PCR; TCRdb stores in-frame clones only, minus some. This table holds around 1 million clones, 60% to 85% found once. The sample consisted of memory CD4+ T cells sorted from blood. The subset is: CD45RA-negative fraction. The receptors derive from a man aged 18 to 29 in good health.

This rearrangement joins TRBV5-1 to TRBJ1-1; no clear D. The CDR3 is 15 residues long. The V end lost 4 bases, the J end lost 1 base, and 14 bases lay between the germline ends. CDR1 is SGHRS and CDR2 is YFSETQ in the germline V gene. The CDR3 loop is CASSLRGPGNTEAFF. In DNA, the CDR3 is TGCGCCAGCAGCCTCAGAGGGCCGGGGAACACTGAAGCTTTCTTT.

The chain recombines TRBV29-1 with TRBJ1-2; D is undetermined. The CDR3 runs 11 residues. Trimming left V 4 bases short and J 4 bases short, with 7 bases between. Germline CDR1 and CDR2: SQVTM and ANQGSEA. CDR3 coding DNA: TGCAGCGTTGGGGCAGCCTATGGCTACACCTTC. It encodes CSVGAAYGYTF.

This chain connects TRBV4-1 to TRBJ2-7, with TRBD2 identical over 7 bases. The CDR3 is 15 amino acids. CDR1 and CDR2 from the germline V gene are MGHRA and YSYEKL. V was pared by 4 bases and J by 4 bases, with 10 bases of the junction left unmatched. The CDR3 here is CASSPEGGIFYEQYF. The CDR3, as DNA: TGCGCCAGCAGCCCCGAGGGAGGGATATTTTACGAGCAGTACTTC.

The chain couples TRBV9 to TRBJ2-1; TRBD1 is a possible D gene (6 bases). Germline assignment: CDR1 SGDLS and CDR2 YYNGEE. V dropped 2 bases and J dropped 9 bases, with 21 bases sitting between them. The CDR3 extends over 16 amino acids. CDR3 bases: TGTGCCAGCAGCGTGTTGGATCTTCCCCGAGGGGGTGAGCAGTTCTTC. This sequence encodes CASSVLDLPRGGEQFF. Drawing the rest from reference TRBV9 and TRBJ2-1, the complete variable domain is DSGVTQTPKHLITATGQRVTLRCSPRSGDLSVYWYQQSLDQGLQFLIQYYNGEERAKGNILERFSAQQFPDLHSELNLSSLELGDSALYFCASSVLDLPRGGEQFFGPGTRLTVL.

The count of this clone is one. V is TRBV2 and J is TRBJ2-2; 7 bases match TRBD1. V lost 3 bases to trimming and J lost 1 base; unmatched junction nucleotides: 2. Germline V CDR1 and CDR2: SNHLY, FYNNEI. The CDR3 extends over 15 amino acids. CDR3 loop: CASSDRTGNTGELFF. In DNA, the CDR3 is TGTGCCAGCAGTGACCGGACAGGGAACACCGGGGAGCTGTTTTTT.

This chain uses TRBV7-3 with TRBJ1-3; D unclear. The V end lost 5 bases, the J end lost 0 bases, and 5 bases lay between the germline ends. Germline CDR1 and CDR2: SGHTA and FQGTGA. The CDR3 is 13 amino acids. In DNA form, the CDR3 reads TGTGCCAGCAGCGCGAACTCTGGAAACACCATATATTTT. Protein product: CASSANSGNTIYF. Full variable domain (missing parts from reference TRBV7-3 and TRBJ1-3): GAGVSQTPSNKVTEKGKYVELRCDPISGHTALYWYRQSLGQGPEFLIYFQGTGAADDSGLPNDRFFAVRPEGSVSTLKIQRTERGDSAVYLCASSANSGNTIYFGEGSWLTVV.

V and J are TRBV5-1 and TRBJ1-1, with TRBD1 matching 9 bases. CDR3 length equals 14 residues. Unmatched junction bases numbered 5, after V lost 5 bases and J lost 3 bases. Looked up from germline, CDR1 is SGHRS and CDR2 is YFSETQ. The CDR3 DNA is TGCGCCAGCAGGGGGACAGGGATAGACACTGAAGCTTTCTTT. This sequence encodes CASRGTGIDTEAFF.

V usage is TRBV2 and J usage is TRBJ2-1, with D perhaps TRBD2 (5 bases). The CDR3 spans 16 residues. Per germline, CDR1 SNHLY and CDR2 FYNNEI. V lost 6 bases and J lost 4, with 19 bases in between. CDR3 nucleotide sequence: TGTGCCAGCAGCGTCCTTGCAGGACTGAGATACAATGAGCAGTTCTTC. Amino acids: CASSVLAGLRYNEQFF.

This chain uses TRBV12-5 with TRBJ1-1; 9 bases fit TRBD1. The CDR3 has 14 residues. Germline V CDR1 and CDR2: LGHNT, FRNRAP. Trimming cost V 2 bases and J 5 bases; bases outside gene matches: 3. The CDR3 here is CASGLHRGLTEAFF. DNA for the CDR3: TGTGCTAGTGGTTTGCACAGGGGGCTTACTGAAGCTTTCTTT.

Of note for this clone: Other DNA sequences within the sample encode an identical CDR3. The chain employs TRBV20-1 and TRBJ2-5, with D perhaps matching TRBD2 (6 bases). The germline V and J ends were trimmed by 6 bases and 3 bases, with 8 bases remaining between them. Germline V lookup: CDR1 DFQATT, CDR2 SNEGSKA (reference sequence). The CDR3 sequence is 11 residues long. CDR3 amino acids: CSAASEETQYF. The CDR3 coding sequence is TGCAGTGCGGCTAGCGAAGAGACCCAGTACTTC.

This chain links TRBV10-3 with TRBJ2-1, with a tentative D call TRBD2 (6 bases). The germline V gene has CDR1 ENHRY and CDR2 SYGVKD. This CDR3 spans 14 amino acids. V was shortened by 3 bases and J by 5 bases, with 11 bases between the two germline ends. CDR3 nucleotide sequence: TGTGCCATCAGTGAAGCGGGTTCCAACAATGAGCAGTTCTTC. Translating gives CAISEAGSNNEQFF.

J is TRBJ2-5 and V is TRBV7-6, with D perhaps TRBD2 (6 bases). Trimming removed 2 bases at V and 2 bases at J, with 12 bases between. Germline values: CDR1 SGHVS, CDR2 FNYEAQ. There are 15 residues in the CDR3. CDR3 bases: TGTGCCAGCAGCTTAAATTGGGGGACTCAAGAGACCCAGTACTTC. Amino acid sequence: CASSLNWGTQETQYF.

This clone was detected only once. The chain combines TRBV7-2 with TRBJ2-1, with a weak D call TRBD2 (6 bases). This CDR3 spans 18 amino acids. Trimming took off 1 base at V and 6 bases at J, with 22 bases between the two ends. CDR1 SGHTA and CDR2 FQGNSA come from the germline V gene. CDR3 sequence (DNA): TGTGCCAGCAGCTTAGTCCCATCCCGGGAGAGACAACCCAATGAGCAGTTCTTC. Translation: CASSLVPSRERQPNEQFF.

The chain has TRBV11-2 and TRBJ1-4; 8 positions agree with TRBD1. After removal of 6 bases from V and 13 bases from J, the junction contained 10 bases not matched to a gene. Germline lookup yields CDR1 SGHAT and CDR2 FQNNGV. The CDR3 loop spans 13 amino acids. The CDR3 sequence is CASRDNRQGRLFF. In DNA, the CDR3 is TGTGCCAGCAGGGACAACCGACAGGGGAGACTGTTTTTT.

This clone was seen more than once but under ten times. The same CDR3 also results from other DNA sequences found in this sample. The chain employs TRBV18 and TRBJ2-7; TRBD1 is a possible D gene (6 bases). In germline, CDR1 is KGHSH, CDR2 LQKENI. With 2 bases removed from V and 3 bases from J, the gap between germline ends came to 8 bases. This CDR3 spans 13 amino acids. The CDR3 DNA reads as TGTGCCAGCTCACCAGAGACAGGCTACGAGCAGTACTTC. Its protein product is CASSPETGYEQYF.

The rearrangement links TRBV11-2 to TRBJ2-7; 8 bases agree with TRBD2. Looked up from germline, CDR1 is SGHAT and CDR2 is FQNNGV. V shed 7 bases and J 7 bases; nucleotides not matched to a gene: 9. The CDR3 consists of 13 residues. CDR3 residues: CASNQAGALEQYF. The CDR3 nucleotides read TGTGCCAGCAACCAAGCGGGGGCCTTAGAGCAGTACTTC.

This clone has a single count. As DNA, the CDR3 is TGTGCCAGCAGTTCAGGCGGACCGAACACCGGGGAGCTGTTTTTT. Translated, it gives CASSSGGPNTGELFF. The chain links TRBV28 to TRBJ2-2; the D is unclear. The CDR3 consists of 15 residues. V lost 4 bases and J lost 0, with 9 bases in between. Germline V gene lookup returns CDR1 MDHEN and CDR2 SYDVKM.

This chain joins TRBV7-2 and TRBJ2-3, with 10 nucleotides matching TRBD1. The CDR3 is 16 residues long. CDR1 and CDR2 from the germline V gene are SGHTA and FQGNSA. After removal of 5 bases from V and 3 bases from J, the junction contained 8 bases not matched to a gene. The CDR3 loop is CASSPQGGQGTDTQYF. The CDR3 nucleotides read TGTGCCAGCAGCCCTCAAGGGGGACAGGGGACAGATACGCAGTATTTT.

The chain employs TRBV28 and TRBJ1-2, with a tentative D call TRBD1 (5 bases). Germline CDR1 MDHEN, CDR2 SYDVKM. The CDR3 is 14 residues long. V lost 6 bases and J lost 4, with 15 bases in between. CDR3 protein: CASSSAGTLYGYTF. The DNA for the CDR3 is TGTGCCAGCAGCTCCGCCGGGACTCTCTATGGCTACACCTTC.

This clone appeared a single time. The J gene is TRBJ2-2, the V gene TRBV7-2; 7 nucleotides line up with TRBD1. This CDR3 contains 15 residues. V shed 4 bases, J shed 2 bases, and the junction held 4 bases outside the gene matches. Germline CDR1 reads SGHTA; CDR2 reads FQGNSA. The CDR3 nucleotides read TGTGCCAGCAGCTGGGACAGTTTAAACACCGGGGAGCTGTTTTTT. It translates to CASSWDSLNTGELFF.

To note about this clone: The same CDR3 arises from other DNA sequences in this sample as well. This CDR3 is CASSLVQGNYGYTF. DNA of the CDR3: TGCGCCAGCAGCTTGGTCCAGGGCAACTATGGCTACACCTTC. The genes are TRBV5-1 and TRBJ1-2; possible D gene TRBD1, 5 bases. Germline lookup yields CDR1 SGHRS and CDR2 YFSETQ. The length of the CDR3 is 14 residues. V gave up 0 bases and J gave up 2 bases, with 8 bases separating them.

This clone occurred once. The V gene is TRBV15, the J gene TRBJ1-5; D ambiguous. The CDR3 covers 13 residues. The germline V gene has CDR1 LNHNV and CDR2 YYDKDF (reference sequence). V was cut by 1 base and J by 7 bases, with 8 bases left in between. This chain's CDR3 is CATSRGNGQPQHF. Here the CDR3 DNA reads TGTGCCACCAGCAGAGGCAACGGCCAGCCCCAGCATTTT.

The V and J genes are TRBV2 and TRBJ2-7; maybe TRBD2 (5 bases). Trimming shortened V by 1 base and J by 7 bases, and 14 bases separated the two germline ends. Germline-derived CDR1 and CDR2 are SNHLY and FYNNEI. This CDR3 region has 14 residues. The CDR3, as DNA: TGTGCCAGCAGTGAAGGAGTCCCGAGGAGGGAGCAGTACTTC. Its translation: CASSEGVPRREQYF.

This clone showed up many times. J is TRBJ2-7 and V is TRBV6-5, with TRBD1 identical over 9 bases. The CDR3 has 14 residues. Germline V lookup: CDR1 MNHEY, CDR2 SVGAGI. V shed 0 bases and J 6 bases; nucleotides not matched to a gene: 3. The DNA for the CDR3 is TGTGCCAGCAGTTACTCAACAGGGGGCTTCGAGCAGTACTTC. Translated, it gives CASSYSTGGFEQYF.

The chain is built from TRBV30 and TRBJ1-1; TRBD1 is a possible D gene (6 bases). In germline, CDR1 is GTSNPN, CDR2 SVGIG (reference sequence). This CDR3 has 15 amino acids. V was clipped by 2 bases and J by 3 bases, with 16 bases between them. CDR3 amino acids: CAWSRKQGGYTEAFF. The CDR3, as DNA: TGTGCCTGGAGTAGAAAACAGGGAGGGTACACTGAAGCTTTCTTT.

The V and J genes are TRBV5-6 and TRBJ1-1; D uncertain. The CDR3 extends over 16 amino acids. With 4 bases removed from V and 3 bases from J, the gap between germline ends came to 19 bases. Germline V lookup: CDR1 SGHDT, CDR2 YYEEEE. Here the CDR3 reads CASSTPFYGRHTEAFF. The CDR3 DNA reads TGTGCCAGCAGCACCCCCTTTTACGGGCGGCACACTGAAGCTTTCTTT.

The chain links TRBV30 to TRBJ2-7, with D perhaps TRBD1 (5 bases). The CDR3 is 11 residues long. Germline V gives CDR1 GTSNPN, CDR2 SVGIG (reference sequence). V shed 5 bases and J shed 4 bases, with 9 bases lying between them. The CDR3 sequence: CAWGSGYEQYF. The CDR3 DNA reads as TGTGCCTGGGGTTCAGGGTACGAGCAGTACTTC.

This clone was seen a single time. The rearrangement links TRBV28 to TRBJ2-7; D remains unclear. Germline values: CDR1 MDHEN, CDR2 SYDVKM. V shed 6 bases and J shed 5 bases, with 11 bases lying between them. This CDR3 has 12 amino acids. This CDR3 reads CASSPIRNEQYF. In DNA, the CDR3 is TGTGCCAGCAGCCCTATCCGCAACGAGCAGTACTTC.

This chain joins TRBV4-1 and TRBJ2-2, with D tentatively TRBD2 (7 bases). Germline lookup yields CDR1 MGHRA and CDR2 YSYEKL. With 4 bases removed from V and 5 bases from J, the gap between germline ends came to 20 bases. The CDR3 consists of 17 residues. Here the CDR3 DNA reads TGCGCCAGCAGCCCACACGGGCGGGGGCCCCAAACCGGGGAGCTGTTTTTT. Protein: CASSPHGRGPQTGELFF.

The V gene is TRBV27, the J gene TRBJ1-3; tentatively, D is TRBD1 (5 bases). Germline loops: CDR1 MNHEY, CDR2 SMNVEV (reference sequence). V was cut by 5 bases and J by 2 bases, with 16 bases left in between. The CDR3 runs 16 residues. Here the CDR3 reads CASSKGTAETGNTIYF. In nucleotides, the CDR3 is TGTGCCAGCAGTAAAGGGACGGCCGAGACTGGAAACACCATATATTTT.

The J gene is TRBJ1-3, the V gene TRBV2; perhaps TRBD1 as D (5 bases). CDR1 is SNHLY and CDR2 is FYNNEI in the germline V gene. The CDR3 runs to 15 residues. Trimming took 8 bases from V and 0 from J, leaving 14 bases between them. This CDR3 is CASLWTSFSGNTIYF. CDR3 bases: TGTGCCAGCTTATGGACAAGCTTCTCTGGAAACACCATATATTTT.

The chain employs TRBV19 and TRBJ1-2, with D uncertain. The length of the CDR3 is 13 residues. The germline CDR1 and CDR2 sequences are LNHDA and SQIVND (reference sequence). The germline V and J ends were trimmed by 4 bases and 3 bases, with 9 bases remaining between them. CDR3 amino acids: CASSKKGHYGYTF. The CDR3 region has the DNA TGTGCCAGTAGTAAAAAAGGACACTATGGCTACACCTTC.